Below are 28 T cell receptor beta chains sequenced from a single sample in a study of cytomegalovirus exposure and HLA in healthy donors. This PCR relied on a set of 60 Vbeta primers and 13 Jbeta primers. Sequencing used immunoSEQ multiplex PCR; TCRdb keeps in-frame clones, though not all of them. The repertoire consists of about 130,000 clones, with roughly 79% occurring once and the leading ten covering around 0.7%. Sequencing was carried out using PBMCs. The receptors were sampled from a man aged 18 to 30 in good health and CMV-seronegative.

V and J are TRBV28 and TRBJ2-7; perhaps TRBD1 as D (6 bases). The CDR3 length is 14 residues. Germline V gives CDR1 MDHEN, CDR2 SYDVKM. V dropped 5 bases and J dropped 2 bases, with 13 bases sitting between them. This CDR3 is CASSEQGSTYEQYF. For the CDR3, the DNA is TGTGCCAGCAGTGAACAGGGATCCACCTACGAGCAGTACTTC.

The chain has TRBV19 and TRBJ1-1, with 7 bases that match TRBD1. From germline, CDR1 is LNHDA and CDR2 SQIVND (reference sequence). Unmatched junction bases numbered 11, after V lost 8 bases and J lost 5 bases. This CDR3 region has 14 residues. Here the CDR3 DNA reads TGTGCCAGTCTACGAGGGGGCGAAGGGACTGAAGCTTTCTTT. Its translation: CASLRGGEGTEAFF.

The rearrangement links TRBV28 to TRBJ1-1; weak D call: TRBD1 (6 bases). Germline values: CDR1 MDHEN, CDR2 SYDVKM. The germline V and J ends were trimmed by 6 bases and 4 bases, with 15 bases remaining between them. The CDR3 runs 14 residues. The CDR3 protein is CASSPSGVSTEAFF. CDR3 in DNA: TGTGCCAGCAGCCCCTCAGGGGTGAGCACTGAAGCTTTCTTT.

The CDR3 is CASRTGDSENSPLHF. For the CDR3, the DNA is TGTGCCAGCAGAACCGGGGACAGCGAGAATTCACCCCTCCACTTT. The V and J genes are TRBV6-1 and TRBJ1-6; TRBD1 agrees at 7 bases. This CDR3 comprises 15 residues. The J segment lost 7 bases and the V segment lost 6 bases, leaving 9 bases of the junction unmatched. CDR1 is MNHNS and CDR2 is SASEGT in the germline V gene.

The chain combines TRBV4-3 with TRBJ2-2; 7 bases line up with TRBD2. Trimming cost V 1 base and J 6 bases; bases outside gene matches: 5. The CDR3 consists of 15 residues. Germline loops: CDR1 LGHNA, CDR2 YSLEER. The CDR3 reads CASSQVQGGAGELFF. In DNA form, the CDR3 reads TGCGCCAGCAGCCAAGTCCAGGGAGGGGCCGGGGAGCTGTTTTTT.

The genes are TRBV1 and TRBJ2-1; TRBD1, the table's D call, was not compared with the DNA. TRBV1 represents a pseudogene. This CDR3 has 17 amino acids. In DNA form, the CDR3 reads TGCACCAGCAGCCAAGATCACCCAGGACACAACTACAATGAGCAGTTCTTC. Amino acids: CTSSQDHPGHNYNEQFF.

The gene calls are TRBV7-9 and TRBJ2-7; possibly TRBD1 for D (6 bases). The V and J ends lost 5 bases and 3 bases respectively, with 14 bases between them. The germline V gene encodes CDR1 SEHNR and CDR2 FQNEAQ (reference sequence). The CDR3 consists of 14 residues. CDR3 amino acids: CASSLTGPYYEQYF. Written as DNA, the CDR3 is TGTGCCAGCAGCCTTACAGGGCCCTACTACGAGCAGTACTTC. The entire variable domain, with the rest obtained from reference TRBV7-9 and TRBJ2-7, is as follows: DTGVSQNPRHKITKRGQNVTFRCDPISEHNRLYWYRQTLGQGPEFLTYFQNEAQLEKSRLLSDRFSAERPKGSFSTLEIQRTEQGDSAMYLCASSLTGPYYEQYFGPGTRLTVT.

The rearrangement joins TRBV11-2 to TRBJ2-4; perhaps TRBD1 as D (6 bases). Germline-derived CDR1 and CDR2 are SGHAT and FQNNGV. Deletions cut 1 base from V and 0 bases from J, with 10 bases between. This CDR3 is 16 amino acids long. The CDR3 DNA sequence: TGTGCCAGCAGCTTAGTCAGGGGACAAGCCAAAAACATTCAGTACTTC. As protein: CASSLVRGQAKNIQYF.

The CDR3 region is CAIRETGSFGNTIYF. CDR3 coding DNA: TGTGCCATCAGAGAAACAGGGAGCTTCGGAAACACCATATATTTT. The rearrangement links TRBV10-3 to TRBJ1-3, with D possibly TRBD1 on 6 matching bases. There are 15 residues in the CDR3. Deletions cut 6 bases from V and 4 bases from J, with 16 bases between. The germline CDR1 and CDR2 sequences are ENHRY and SYGVKD.

In regard to this clone: The germline gene is not matched at one end of the junction; a read error may be the cause. This rearrangement joins TRBV6-1 to TRBJ1-5, with D unclear. Germline-derived CDR1 and CDR2 are MNHNS and SASEGT. The CDR3 loop spans 15 amino acids. DNA for the CDR3: TGTGCCAGCAGTGAAGGGCAGCATAGCAATCGGCCCCAGCATTTT. Translated, it gives CASSEGQHSNRPQHF.

V and J are TRBV15 and TRBJ2-7; TRBD1 matches 8 bases. The V and J ends lost 8 bases and 2 bases, in that order; junction bases with no gene match: 8. This CDR3 has 14 amino acids. Germline V CDR1 and CDR2: LNHNV, YYDKDF (reference sequence). CDR3 amino acids: CATATGTGAYEQYF. DNA of the CDR3: TGTGCCACCGCCACCGGGACAGGAGCCTACGAGCAGTACTTC. The full variable domain, its missing parts supplied by reference TRBV15 and TRBJ2-7, is DAMVIQNPRYQVTQFGKPVTLSCSQTLNHNVMYWYQQKSSQAPKLLFHYYDKDFNNEADTPDNFQSRRPNTSFCFLDIRSPGLGDTAMYLCATATGTGAYEQYFGPGTRLTVT.

The chain couples TRBV29-1 to TRBJ1-1; D unresolved. This CDR3 has 11 residues. The V end lost 3 bases, the J end lost 4 bases, and 6 bases lay between the germline ends. The V gene's germline CDR1 is SQVTM and CDR2 ANQGSEA. The CDR3 here is CSVERATEAFF. Written as DNA, the CDR3 is TGCAGCGTTGAGAGGGCCACTGAAGCTTTCTTT.

This chain uses TRBV30 with TRBJ1-2; no definite D call. The CDR3 consists of 13 residues. In germline, CDR1 is GTSNPN, CDR2 SVGIG (reference sequence). V lost 2 bases to trimming and J lost 7 bases, with 14 bases between them. The CDR3 loop reads CAWSIEGWGGYTF. In DNA, the CDR3 is TGTGCCTGGAGTATTGAGGGTTGGGGTGGCTACACCTTC. Full variable domain (rest looked up from reference TRBV30 and TRBJ1-2): SQTIHQWPATLVQPVGSPLSLECTVEGTSNPNLYWYRQAAGRGLQLLFYSVGIGQISSEVPQNLSASRPQDRQFILSSKKLLLSDSGFYLCAWSIEGWGGYTFGSGTRLTVV.

This sequence joins TRBV15 and TRBJ2-7, with TRBD1 matching over 10 bases. The junction had 9 bases not matched to a gene; V was cut back by 5 bases and J by 2 bases. Germline CDR1 and CDR2: LNHNV and YYDKDF (reference sequence). The CDR3 has 16 residues. This CDR3 is CATSGFRDRGTYEQYF. CDR3 nucleotide sequence: TGTGCCACCAGCGGGTTCCGGGACAGGGGCACCTACGAGCAGTACTTC.

The chain carries TRBV6-4 and TRBJ1-5, with D tentatively TRBD1 (6 bases). The CDR3 sequence is 14 residues long. CDR1 MRHNA and CDR2 SNTAGT come from the germline V gene. Trimming removed 10 bases at V and 6 bases at J, with 19 bases between. This CDR3 reads CATSRDISTQPQHF. The DNA for the CDR3 is TGTGCCACTTCCCGGGACATTTCAACTCAGCCCCAGCATTTT.

The chain employs TRBV9 and TRBJ1-1, with 7 nucleotides matching TRBD1. Germline values: CDR1 SGDLS, CDR2 YYNGEE. The CDR3 length is 15 residues. V lost 9 bases and J lost 1; bases outside the gene matches: 12. CDR3 in amino acids: CATTPRQGWNTEAFF. Written as DNA, the CDR3 is TGTGCCACCACACCGCGACAGGGTTGGAACACTGAAGCTTTCTTT.

The chain links TRBV10-3 to TRBJ1-1, with 7 bases that match TRBD1. The CDR3 contains 17 residues. CDR1 ENHRY and CDR2 SYGVKD come from the germline V gene. V shed 4 bases and J 2 bases; nucleotides not matched to a gene: 13. The CDR3 protein is CAISVVLTGDLNTEAFF. CDR3 in DNA: TGTGCCATCAGTGTAGTCCTTACAGGGGACCTTAACACTGAAGCTTTCTTT.

V gene TRBV6-5 combines with J gene TRBJ1-6; 7 bases agree with TRBD1. Germline loops: CDR1 MNHEY, CDR2 SVGAGI. This CDR3 spans 14 amino acids. V shed 5 bases, J shed 7 bases, and the junction held 5 bases outside the gene matches. This chain's CDR3 is CASSKTGTNSPLHF. CDR3 in DNA: TGTGCCAGCAGTAAGACAGGGACCAATTCACCCCTCCACTTT.

J is TRBJ2-2 and V is TRBV19; 8 bases line up with TRBD2. The germline V gene encodes CDR1 LNHDA and CDR2 SQIVND (reference sequence). Trimming cost V 8 bases and J 0 bases; bases outside gene matches: 5. This CDR3 contains 15 residues. CDR3 DNA sequence: TGTGCCAGTGACCCGGGACTAGCGAACACCGGGGAGCTGTTTTTT. Translation: CASDPGLANTGELFF.

This sequence joins TRBV5-1 and TRBJ1-3, with D perhaps TRBD1 (6 bases). Germline V gene sequence: CDR1 SGHRS, CDR2 YFSETQ. The CDR3 totals 15 residues. V was shortened by 4 bases and J by 8 bases, with 19 bases between the two germline ends. CDR3 sequence: CASSRKDRRLDTIYF. The CDR3 DNA is TGCGCCAGCAGCCGGAAAGACAGGAGGTTAGACACCATATATTTT.

This clone has only a few counts. The CDR3 sequence is CAWSPANSLDTQYF. The CDR3 DNA reads TGTGCCTGGAGTCCAGCGAATAGTTTGGATACGCAGTATTTT. The V gene is TRBV30, the J gene TRBJ2-3; D unclear. Germline V CDR1 and CDR2: GTSNPN, SVGIG (reference sequence). Trimming cost V 2 bases and J 6 bases, with 15 bases left between them. The CDR3 has 14 amino acids.

V usage is TRBV9 and J usage is TRBJ1-1; TRBD1 agrees at 9 bases. CDR1 and CDR2 (germline): SGDLS, YYNGEE. J lost 6 bases, V lost 4 bases, and 13 bases had no gene match. The CDR3 runs 16 residues. CDR3 sequence reads: CASSRTPRDRAAEAFF. The DNA of the CDR3 is TGTGCCAGCAGCCGGACCCCCCGGGACAGGGCCGCTGAAGCTTTCTTT.

About this clone itself: A junction end diverges from the germline sequence, so it may reflect a read error. The J gene is TRBJ1-4, the V gene TRBV7-2; tentatively, D is TRBD1 (6 bases). Germline V gives CDR1 SGHTA, CDR2 FQGNSA. This CDR3 has 16 amino acids. This CDR3 is CAGSLISGASYEKLFF. For the CDR3, the DNA is TGTGCCGGCAGCTTAATATCAGGGGCGTCTTATGAAAAACTGTTTTTT.

This chain connects TRBV20-1 to TRBJ2-7; no reliable D call. The germline V gene encodes CDR1 DFQATT and CDR2 SNEGSKA (reference sequence). Trimming cost V 5 bases and J 7 bases, with 12 bases left between them. The CDR3 extends over 11 amino acids. The CDR3 coding sequence is TGCAGTGCTGGTCAGACACGGGAGCAGTACTTC. Amino acids: CSAGQTREQYF.

The V call is TRBV10-3, the J call TRBJ2-7, with TRBD2 matching over 13 bases. The CDR3 length is 16 residues. Germline V gene data show CDR1 as ENHRY and CDR2 as SYGVKD. V was clipped by 10 bases and J by 2 bases; unmatched bases: 11. The CDR3 spells CATRVGTSGVTYEQYF. CDR3 DNA sequence: TGTGCCACCCGCGTAGGGACTAGCGGGGTAACCTACGAGCAGTACTTC.

The chain is built from TRBV4-3 and TRBJ1-2; no reliable D call. The ends were cut back, 0 bases at V and 8 bases at J, with 10 bases in the middle. From germline, CDR1 is LGHNA and CDR2 YSLEER. This CDR3 spans 13 amino acids. CDR3 in amino acids: CASSQEGRGGYTF. CDR3 DNA: TGCGCCAGCAGCCAAGAAGGGAGAGGAGGCTACACCTTC.

The chain has TRBV28 and TRBJ2-7; D perhaps matches TRBD1 (6 bases). CDR1 MDHEN and CDR2 SYDVKM come from the germline V gene. The CDR3 consists of 17 residues. The germline V and J ends were trimmed by 4 bases and 0 bases, with 19 bases remaining between them. The CDR3 loop reads CASSSPQGQVSSYEQYF. As DNA, the CDR3 is TGTGCCAGCAGTTCTCCCCAGGGGCAGGTAAGCTCCTACGAGCAGTACTTC.

The chain employs TRBV23-1 and TRBJ1-1, with unresolved D. TRBV23-1 is filed as an ORF, its function uncertain. Trimming pared 0 bases from V and 4 bases from J, leaving 9 bases between. CDR3 length: 14 amino acids. The CDR3 DNA follows: TGCGCCAGCAGTCAATCCAAACGGGGCACTGAAGCTTTCTTT. Protein product: CASSQSKRGTEAFF.